This record covers a single T cell receptor beta chain. The antigen remains undetermined. It was by quantitative 5'-RACE with molecular barcodes that TCR beta libraries were made. TCRdb passed the 5' RACE reads through MiXCR, listing each CDR3 protein once. The sample yields roughly 190,000 distinct CDR3 sequences, about 13% seen once. The germline V and J ends were trimmed by 0 bases and 0 bases, with 12 bases remaining between them. Germline lookup yields CDR1 MNHEY and CDR2 SVGAGI. The CDR3 contains 16 residues. The data belong to a study of CD8 T cells in ankylosing spondylitis. Study-level findings and limits: Typical of ankylosing spondylitis blood, it appeared, was a TCR beta motif of eight highly homologous variants. Within peripheral blood, clones linked to disease were CD8+ and relatively rare. The study looked at matched synovial fluid samples from ankylosing spondylitis patients. Disease-linked clones were reported to be significantly enriched there.

This chain uses TRBV6-5 with TRBJ2-7; possible D gene TRBD2, 5 bases. The TCR sequence derives from a male donor with ankylosing spondylitis or in good health (not recorded which). What was sequenced was blood, either unsorted or a sorted T cell fraction (not recorded which). This CDR3 reads CASSYSRLAFSYEQYF. The CDR3 DNA follows: TGTGCCAGCAGTTACTCGCGGCTAGCTTTCTCCTACGAGCAGTACTTC.